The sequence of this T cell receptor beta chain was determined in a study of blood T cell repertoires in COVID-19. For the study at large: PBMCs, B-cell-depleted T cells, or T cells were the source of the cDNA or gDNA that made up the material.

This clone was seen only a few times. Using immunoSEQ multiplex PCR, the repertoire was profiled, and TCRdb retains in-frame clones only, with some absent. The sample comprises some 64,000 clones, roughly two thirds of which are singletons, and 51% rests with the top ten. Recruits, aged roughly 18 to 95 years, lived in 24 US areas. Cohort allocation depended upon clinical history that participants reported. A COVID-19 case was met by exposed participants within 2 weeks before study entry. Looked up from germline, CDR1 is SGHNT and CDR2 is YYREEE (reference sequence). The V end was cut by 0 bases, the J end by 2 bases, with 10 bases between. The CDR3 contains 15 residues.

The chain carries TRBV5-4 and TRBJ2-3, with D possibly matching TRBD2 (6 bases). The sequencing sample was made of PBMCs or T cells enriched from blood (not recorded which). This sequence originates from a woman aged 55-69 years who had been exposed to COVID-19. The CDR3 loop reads CASSLEIAATDTQYF. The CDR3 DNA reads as TGTGCCAGCAGCTTGGAGATAGCGGCCACAGATACGCAGTATTTT.